This TCR beta chain was captured by sequencing in a study of blood T cell repertoires in COVID-19. CDR3 length: 14 amino acids. Per the germline V gene, CDR1 is LNHDA and CDR2 is SQIVND (reference sequence). The V end lost 5 bases, the J end lost 3 bases, and 11 bases lay between the germline ends. The protocol was immunoSEQ multiplex PCR, while the TCRdb copy is restricted to in-frame clones and leaves out a portion. The sample has about 220,000 clones, approximately 90% seen once. The chain has TRBV19 and TRBJ2-1, with D possibly TRBD1 on 5 matching bases. The TCR originated in a woman in her 30s who had recovered from COVID-19. Sequencing was carried out using PBMCs or T cells enriched from blood (not recorded which). The CDR3 spells CASSVSDSYNEQFF. CDR3 in DNA: TGTGCCAGTAGTGTCTCAGACAGCTACAATGAGCAGTTCTTC.